This T cell receptor beta chain was obtained from a study of blood T cell repertoires in COVID-19. Study-wide background: PBMCs, B-cell-depleted T cells, or T cells provided the cDNA or gDNA that made up the material.

Per the authors' pipeline: It was from reference gene primer amplification that nucleated cell counts were estimated. Here immunoSEQ multiplex PCR was the method, and the copy in TCRdb shows in-frame clones only, minus some. The DNA was the basis for D and trimming; V, J and clone size are from that table. Here the sample spans about 200,000 clones, 86% being singletons. Clinical histories supplied by participants themselves formed the basis of cohort assignment. Each exposed participant met a COVID-19 case in the 2 weeks preceding study entry. The specimen sequenced was PBMCs or T cells enriched from blood (not recorded which). The clonotype was recovered from a woman aged 25 to 39 who had been exposed to COVID-19.

The CDR3 nucleotides are TGTGCCAGCAGCTTAGACAGGGGTGCTGGCTACACCTTC. Residues: CASSLDRGAGYTF. V and J are TRBV7-3 and TRBJ1-2, with 8 bases matching TRBD1. Per the germline V gene, CDR1 is SGHTA and CDR2 is FQGTGA. The trim removed 2 bases at V and 7 bases at J, leaving 3 bases unmatched. This CDR3 is built from 13 residues.